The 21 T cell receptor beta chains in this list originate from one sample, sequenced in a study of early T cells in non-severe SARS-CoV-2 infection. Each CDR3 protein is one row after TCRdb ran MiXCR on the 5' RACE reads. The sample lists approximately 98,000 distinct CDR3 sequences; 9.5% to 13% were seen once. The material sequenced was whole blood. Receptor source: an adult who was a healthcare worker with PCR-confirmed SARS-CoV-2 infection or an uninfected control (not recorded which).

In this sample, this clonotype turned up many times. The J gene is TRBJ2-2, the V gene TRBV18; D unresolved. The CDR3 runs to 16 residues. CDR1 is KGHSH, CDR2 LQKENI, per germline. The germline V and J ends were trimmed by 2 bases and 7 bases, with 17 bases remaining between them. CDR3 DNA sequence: TGTGCCAGCTCACCATGGGTTCTCCCTGAAGGCGGGGAGCTGTTTTTT. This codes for CASSPWVLPEGGELFF. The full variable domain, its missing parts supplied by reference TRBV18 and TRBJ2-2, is NAGVMQNPRHLVRRRGQEARLRCSPMKGHSHVYWYRQLPEEGLKFMVYLQKENIIDESGMPKERFSAEFPKEGPSILRIQQVVRGDSAAYFCASSPWVLPEGGELFFGEGSRLTVL.

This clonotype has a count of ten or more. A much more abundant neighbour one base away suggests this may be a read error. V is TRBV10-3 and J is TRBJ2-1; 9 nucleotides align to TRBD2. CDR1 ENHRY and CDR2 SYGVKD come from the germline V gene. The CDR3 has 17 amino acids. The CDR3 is CATSETVSGRKGNEQFF. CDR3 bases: TGTGCCACCAGTGAGACCGTTAGCGGGAGAAAGGGCAATGAGCAGTTCTTC.

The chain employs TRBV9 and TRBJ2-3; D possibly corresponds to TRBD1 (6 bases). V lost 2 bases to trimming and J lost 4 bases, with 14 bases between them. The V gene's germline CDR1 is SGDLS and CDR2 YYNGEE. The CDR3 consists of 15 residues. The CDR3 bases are TGTGCCAGCAGCGTCGACAGGTTCCGGGCAGATACGCAGTATTTT. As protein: CASSVDRFRADTQYF.

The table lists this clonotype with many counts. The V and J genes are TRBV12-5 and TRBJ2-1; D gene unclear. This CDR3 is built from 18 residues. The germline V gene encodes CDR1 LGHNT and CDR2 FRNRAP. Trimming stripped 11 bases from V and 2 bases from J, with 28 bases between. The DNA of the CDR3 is TGTGCTTCCCGACGACGGACGCTAAGGCTGATCCCCTACAATGAGCAGTTCTTC. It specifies CASRRRTLRLIPYNEQFF.

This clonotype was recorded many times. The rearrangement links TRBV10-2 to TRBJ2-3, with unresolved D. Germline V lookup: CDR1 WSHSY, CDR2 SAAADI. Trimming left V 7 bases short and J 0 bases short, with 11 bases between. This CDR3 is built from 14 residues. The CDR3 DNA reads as TGCGCCAGCACCCTAGACTGGAGCACAGATACGCAGTATTTT. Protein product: CASTLDWSTDTQYF.

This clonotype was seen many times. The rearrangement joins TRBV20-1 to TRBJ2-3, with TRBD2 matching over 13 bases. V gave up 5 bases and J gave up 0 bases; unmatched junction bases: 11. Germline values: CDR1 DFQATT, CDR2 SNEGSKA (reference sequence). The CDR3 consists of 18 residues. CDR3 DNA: TGCAGTGCTCCTCCGGGACTAGCGGGGAGAACTAGCACAGATACGCAGTATTTT. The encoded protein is CSAPPGLAGRTSTDTQYF.

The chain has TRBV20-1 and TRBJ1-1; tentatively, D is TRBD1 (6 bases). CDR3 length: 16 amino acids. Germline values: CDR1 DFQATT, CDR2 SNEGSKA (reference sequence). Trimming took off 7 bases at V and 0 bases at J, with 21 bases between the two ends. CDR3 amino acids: CSVPFPGVGMNTEAFF. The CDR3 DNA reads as TGCAGTGTTCCTTTCCCAGGGGTTGGCATGAACACTGAAGCTTTCTTT.

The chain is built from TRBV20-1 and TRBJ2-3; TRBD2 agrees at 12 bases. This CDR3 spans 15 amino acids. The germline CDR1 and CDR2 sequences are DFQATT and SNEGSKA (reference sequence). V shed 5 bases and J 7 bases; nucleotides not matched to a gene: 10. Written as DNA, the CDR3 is TGCAGTGCTTCGAGACTAGCGGGAGTATATTATACGCAGTATTTT. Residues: CSASRLAGVYYTQYF.

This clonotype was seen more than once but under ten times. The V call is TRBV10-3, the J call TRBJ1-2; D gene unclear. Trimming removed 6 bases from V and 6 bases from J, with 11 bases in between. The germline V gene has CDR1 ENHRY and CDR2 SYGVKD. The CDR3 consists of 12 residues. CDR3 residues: CAIRVATDGYTF. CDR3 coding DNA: TGTGCCATCAGAGTCGCGACGGATGGCTACACCTTC.

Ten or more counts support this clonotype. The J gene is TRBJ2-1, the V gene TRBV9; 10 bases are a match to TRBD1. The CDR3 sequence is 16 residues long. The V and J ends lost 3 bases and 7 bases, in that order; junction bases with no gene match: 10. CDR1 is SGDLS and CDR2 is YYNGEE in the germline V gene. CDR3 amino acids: CASSENPTGGGNEQFF. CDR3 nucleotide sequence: TGTGCCAGCAGCGAAAACCCGACAGGGGGCGGAAATGAGCAGTTCTTC.

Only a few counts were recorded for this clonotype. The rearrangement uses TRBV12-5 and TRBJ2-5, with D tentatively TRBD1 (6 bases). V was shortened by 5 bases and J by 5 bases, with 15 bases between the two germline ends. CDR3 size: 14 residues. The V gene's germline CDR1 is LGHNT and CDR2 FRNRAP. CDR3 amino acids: CASGNKQGIETQYF. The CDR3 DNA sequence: TGTGCTAGTGGTAATAAACAGGGAATCGAGACCCAGTACTTC.

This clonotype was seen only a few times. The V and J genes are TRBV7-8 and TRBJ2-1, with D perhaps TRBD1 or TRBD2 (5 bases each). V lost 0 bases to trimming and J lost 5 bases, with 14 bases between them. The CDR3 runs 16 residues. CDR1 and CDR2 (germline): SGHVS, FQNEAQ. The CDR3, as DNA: TGTGCCAGCAGCTTAGCTCGGGACCTCCATCACAATGAGCAGTTCTTC. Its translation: CASSLARDLHHNEQFF.

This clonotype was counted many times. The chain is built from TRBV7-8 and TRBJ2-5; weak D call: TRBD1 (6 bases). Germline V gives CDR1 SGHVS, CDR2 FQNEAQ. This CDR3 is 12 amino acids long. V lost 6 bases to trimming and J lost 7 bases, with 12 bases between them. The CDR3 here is CASSPGVGTQYF. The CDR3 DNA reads TGTGCCAGCAGTCCAGGGGTGGGGACCCAGTACTTC.

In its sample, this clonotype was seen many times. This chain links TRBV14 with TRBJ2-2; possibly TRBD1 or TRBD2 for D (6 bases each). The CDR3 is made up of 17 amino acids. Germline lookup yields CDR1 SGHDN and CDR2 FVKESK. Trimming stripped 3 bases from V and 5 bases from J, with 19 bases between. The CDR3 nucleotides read TGTGCCAGCAGCCATCAAGAGAGGCAGGGGAGGACCGGGGAGCTGTTTTTT. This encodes CASSHQERQGRTGELFF.

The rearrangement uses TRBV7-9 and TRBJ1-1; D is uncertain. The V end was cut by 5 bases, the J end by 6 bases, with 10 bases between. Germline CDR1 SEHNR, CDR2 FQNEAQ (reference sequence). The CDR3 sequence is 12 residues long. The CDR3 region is CASSLLASEAFF. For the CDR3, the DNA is TGTGCCAGCAGCCTCTTAGCCTCTGAAGCTTTCTTT.

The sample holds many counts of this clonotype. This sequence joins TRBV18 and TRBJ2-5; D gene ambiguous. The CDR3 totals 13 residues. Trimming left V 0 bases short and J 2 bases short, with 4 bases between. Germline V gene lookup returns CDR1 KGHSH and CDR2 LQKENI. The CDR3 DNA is TGTGCCAGCTCACCACCGGGACAAGAGACCCAGTACTTC. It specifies CASSPPGQETQYF.

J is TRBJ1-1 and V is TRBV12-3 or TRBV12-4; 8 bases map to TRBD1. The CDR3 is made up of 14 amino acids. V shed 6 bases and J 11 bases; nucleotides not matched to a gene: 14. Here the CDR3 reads CASRAPGQAIKAFF. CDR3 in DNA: TGTGCCAGCAGGGCGCCGGGACAGGCAATTAAGGCTTTCTTT.

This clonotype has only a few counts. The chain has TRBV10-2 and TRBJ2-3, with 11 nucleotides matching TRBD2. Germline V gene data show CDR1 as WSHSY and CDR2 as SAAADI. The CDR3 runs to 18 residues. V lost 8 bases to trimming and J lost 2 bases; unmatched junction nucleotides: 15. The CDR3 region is CASYDRAVSGRATDTQYF. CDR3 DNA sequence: TGCGCCAGCTACGATAGAGCTGTTAGCGGGAGGGCCACAGATACGCAGTATTTT.

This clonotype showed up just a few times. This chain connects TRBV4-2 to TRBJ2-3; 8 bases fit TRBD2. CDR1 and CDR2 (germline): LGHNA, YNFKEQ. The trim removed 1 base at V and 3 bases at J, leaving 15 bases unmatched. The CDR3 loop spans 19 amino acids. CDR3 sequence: CASSQATILSGSATDTQYF. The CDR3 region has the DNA TGTGCCAGCAGCCAAGCAACCATACTGAGCGGGAGCGCAACAGATACGCAGTATTTT.

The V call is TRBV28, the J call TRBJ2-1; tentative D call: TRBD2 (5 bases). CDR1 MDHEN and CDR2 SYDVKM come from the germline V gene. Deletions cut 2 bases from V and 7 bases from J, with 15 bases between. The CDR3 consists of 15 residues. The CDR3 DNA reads TGTGCCAGCAGTTTACTCCTCCTCGGGGAGAATGAGCAGTTCTTC. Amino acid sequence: CASSLLLLGENEQFF.

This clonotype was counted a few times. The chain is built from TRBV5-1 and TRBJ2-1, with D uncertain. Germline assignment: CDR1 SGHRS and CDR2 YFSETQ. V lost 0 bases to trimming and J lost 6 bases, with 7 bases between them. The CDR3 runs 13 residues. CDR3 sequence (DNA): TGCGCCAGCAGCTTGGGCCCAGGCAATGAGCAGTTCTTC. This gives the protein CASSLGPGNEQFF.